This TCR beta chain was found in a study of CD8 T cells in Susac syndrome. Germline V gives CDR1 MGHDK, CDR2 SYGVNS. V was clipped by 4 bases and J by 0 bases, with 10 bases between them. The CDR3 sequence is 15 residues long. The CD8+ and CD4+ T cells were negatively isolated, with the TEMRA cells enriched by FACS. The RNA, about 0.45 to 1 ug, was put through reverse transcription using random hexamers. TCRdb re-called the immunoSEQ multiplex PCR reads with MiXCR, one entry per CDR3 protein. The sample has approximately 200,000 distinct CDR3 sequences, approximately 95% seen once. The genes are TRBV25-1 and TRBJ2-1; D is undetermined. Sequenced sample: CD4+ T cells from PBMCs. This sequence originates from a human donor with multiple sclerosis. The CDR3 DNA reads TGTGCCAGCAGTGGTGGGCCGAGCTCCTACAATGAGCAGTTCTTC. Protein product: CASSGGPSSYNEQFF.